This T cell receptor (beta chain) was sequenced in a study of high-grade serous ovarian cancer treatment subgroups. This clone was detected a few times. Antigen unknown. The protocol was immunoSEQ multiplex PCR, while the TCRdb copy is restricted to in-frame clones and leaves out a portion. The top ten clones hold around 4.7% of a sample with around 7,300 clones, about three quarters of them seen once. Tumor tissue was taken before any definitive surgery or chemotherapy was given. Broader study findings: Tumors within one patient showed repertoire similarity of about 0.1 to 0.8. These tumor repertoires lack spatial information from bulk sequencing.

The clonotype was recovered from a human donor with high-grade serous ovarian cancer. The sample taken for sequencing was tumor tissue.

CDR3 nucleotide sequence: TGCGCCAGCAGCCAAGATATGGGCCGGGACACTGAAGCTTTCTTT. Amino acids: CASSQDMGRDTEAFF. The V and J genes are TRBV4-1 and TRBJ1-1; D is undetermined. V lost 0 bases to trimming and J lost 3 bases, with 11 bases between them. Per germline, CDR1 MGHRA and CDR2 YSYEKL. The CDR3 contains 15 residues.